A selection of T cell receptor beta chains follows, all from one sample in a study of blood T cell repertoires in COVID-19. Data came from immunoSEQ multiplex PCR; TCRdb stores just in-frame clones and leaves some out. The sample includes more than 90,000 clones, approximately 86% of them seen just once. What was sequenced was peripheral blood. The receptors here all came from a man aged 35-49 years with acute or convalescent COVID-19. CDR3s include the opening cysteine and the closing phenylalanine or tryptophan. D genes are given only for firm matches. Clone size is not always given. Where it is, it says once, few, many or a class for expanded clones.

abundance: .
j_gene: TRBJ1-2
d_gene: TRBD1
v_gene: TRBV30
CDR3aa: CAWNVGTGRGYTF
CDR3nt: TGTGCCTGGAACGTCGGGACAGGGCGTGGCTACACCTTC

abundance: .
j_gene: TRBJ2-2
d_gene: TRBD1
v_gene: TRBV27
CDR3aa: CASSYTGTDSLGELFF
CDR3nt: TGTGCCAGCAGTTACACCGGGACAGACTCTCTCGGGGAGCTGTTTTTT

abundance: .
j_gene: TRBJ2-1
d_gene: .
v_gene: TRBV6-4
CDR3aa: CASSESSYNEQFF
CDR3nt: TGTGCCAGCAGTGAGAGCTCCTACAATGAGCAGTTCTTC

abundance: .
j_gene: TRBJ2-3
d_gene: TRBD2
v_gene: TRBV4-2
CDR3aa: CASSQDLSGGPKTDTQYF
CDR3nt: TGTGCCAGCAGCCAAGACCTCTCGGGGGGGCCTAAAACAGATACGCAGTATTTT

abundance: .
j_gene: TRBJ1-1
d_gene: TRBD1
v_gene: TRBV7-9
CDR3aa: CASSPKQGVRAFF
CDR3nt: TGTGCCAGCAGCCCAAAACAGGGGGTCCGGGCTTTCTTT

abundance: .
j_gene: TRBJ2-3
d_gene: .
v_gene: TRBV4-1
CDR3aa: CASSQEGAGRSDTQYF
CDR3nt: TGCGCCAGCAGCCAAGAAGGGGCGGGAAGGTCAGATACGCAGTATTTT

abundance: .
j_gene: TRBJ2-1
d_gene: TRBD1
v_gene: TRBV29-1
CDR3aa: CSGQQGAADNEQFF
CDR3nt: TGCAGCGGACAACAGGGGGCTGCAGACAATGAGCAGTTCTTC

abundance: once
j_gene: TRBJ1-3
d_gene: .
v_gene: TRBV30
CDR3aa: CAWAADGDTIYF
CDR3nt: TGTGCCTGGGCCGCCGACGGGGACACCATATATTTT

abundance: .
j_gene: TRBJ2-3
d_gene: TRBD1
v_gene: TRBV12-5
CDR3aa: CASGMTGGADTQYF
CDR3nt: TGTGCTAGTGGAATGACAGGGGGTGCAGATACGCAGTATTTT

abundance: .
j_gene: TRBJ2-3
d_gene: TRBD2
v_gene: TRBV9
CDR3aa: CASSPGGSGIVGSTDTQYF
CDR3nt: TGTGCCAGCAGCCCGGGCGGTAGCGGGATAGTGGGGAGCACAGATACGCAGTATTTT

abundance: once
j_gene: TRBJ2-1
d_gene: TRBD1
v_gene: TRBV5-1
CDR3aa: CASSSPRPGQGVDEQFF
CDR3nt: TGCGCCAGCAGCTCCCCCAGACCGGGACAGGGGGTTGATGAGCAGTTCTTC

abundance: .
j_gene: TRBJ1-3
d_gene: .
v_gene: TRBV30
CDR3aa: CAWSVRPGRGNTIYF
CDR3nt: TGTGCCTGGAGTGTACGTCCGGGGAGGGGAAACACCATATATTTT

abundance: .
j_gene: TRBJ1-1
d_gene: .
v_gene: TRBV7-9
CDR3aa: CASSLNGGSNTEAFF
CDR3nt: TGTGCCAGCAGCTTAAACGGCGGTTCGAACACTGAAGCTTTCTTT

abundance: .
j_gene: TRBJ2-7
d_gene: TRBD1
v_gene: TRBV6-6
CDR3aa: CASSRAGTAEQYF
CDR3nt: TGTGCCAGCAGTAGGGCAGGGACAGCCGAGCAGTACTTC

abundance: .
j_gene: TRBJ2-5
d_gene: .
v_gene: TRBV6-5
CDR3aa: CASSRQGGGETQYF
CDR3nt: TGTGCCAGCAGTCGACAGGGAGGAGGAGAGACCCAGTACTTC

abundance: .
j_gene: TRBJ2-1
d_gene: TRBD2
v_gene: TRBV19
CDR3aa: CASSMTSGGQYNEQFF
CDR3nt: TGTGCCAGTAGTATGACTAGCGGGGGGCAGTACAATGAGCAGTTCTTC

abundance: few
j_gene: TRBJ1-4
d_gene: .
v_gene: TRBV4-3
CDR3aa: CASSPRRDEKLFF
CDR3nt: TGCGCCAGCAGCCCTCGGAGAGATGAAAAACTGTTTTTT

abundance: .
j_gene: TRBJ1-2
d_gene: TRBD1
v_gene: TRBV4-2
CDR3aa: CASSQVRDDRGLGYTF
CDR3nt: TGTGCCAGCAGCCAAGTACGGGACGACAGGGGGCTTGGCTACACCTTC

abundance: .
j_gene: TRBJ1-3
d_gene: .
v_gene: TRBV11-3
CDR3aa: CASSLRPGAGNTIYF
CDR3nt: TGTGCCAGCAGCTTACGTCCAGGGGCTGGAAACACCATATATTTT

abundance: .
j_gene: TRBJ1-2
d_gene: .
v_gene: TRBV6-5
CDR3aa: CASRPGQNYGYTF
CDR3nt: TGTGCCAGCAGACCCGGACAGAACTATGGCTACACCTTC

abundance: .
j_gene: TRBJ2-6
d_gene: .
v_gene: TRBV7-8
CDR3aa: CASSPRTRGTLGANVLTF
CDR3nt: TGTGCCAGCAGCCCCCGCACCAGGGGAACCCTTGGGGCCAACGTCCTGACTTTC

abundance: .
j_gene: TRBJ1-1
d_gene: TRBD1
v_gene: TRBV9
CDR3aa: CASSPRDSLFEAFF
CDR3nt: TGTGCCAGCAGCCCCCGGGACAGCTTATTCGAAGCTTTCTTT

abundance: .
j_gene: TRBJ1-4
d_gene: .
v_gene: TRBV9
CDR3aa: CASSVTTGGGVEKLFF
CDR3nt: TGTGCCAGCAGCGTAACGACGGGAGGTGGGGTCGAAAAACTGTTTTTT

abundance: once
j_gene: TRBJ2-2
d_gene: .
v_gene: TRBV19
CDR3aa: CASSLTSDAVGGELFF
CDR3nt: TGTGCCAGTAGTCTGACTTCCGACGCGGTGGGCGGGGAGCTGTTTTTT

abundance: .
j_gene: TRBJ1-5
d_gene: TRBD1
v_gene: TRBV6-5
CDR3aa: CASLDRGNNQPQHF
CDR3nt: TGTGCCAGCCTGGACAGGGGGAACAATCAGCCCCAGCATTTT

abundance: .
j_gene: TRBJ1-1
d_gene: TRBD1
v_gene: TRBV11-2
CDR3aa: CASSSEGTVIGFF
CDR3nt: TGTGCCAGCAGTTCAGAAGGGACAGTTATCGGTTTCTTT

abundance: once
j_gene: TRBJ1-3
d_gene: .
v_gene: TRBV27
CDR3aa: CASSPELGPSSGNTIYF
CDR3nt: TGTGCCAGCAGCCCCGAGCTGGGGCCGAGCTCTGGAAACACCATATATTTT

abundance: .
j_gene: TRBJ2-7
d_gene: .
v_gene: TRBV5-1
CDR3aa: CASSFGGASLTEQYF
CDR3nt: TGCGCCAGCAGCTTTGGGGGCGCCAGTCTTACAGAGCAGTACTTC

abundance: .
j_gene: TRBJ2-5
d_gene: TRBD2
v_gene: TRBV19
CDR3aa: CASSQTSGQETQYF
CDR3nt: TGTGCCAGTAGCCAGACTAGCGGGCAAGAGACCCAGTACTTC

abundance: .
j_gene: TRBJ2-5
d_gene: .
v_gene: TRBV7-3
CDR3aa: CASSFRREETQYF
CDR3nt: TGTGCCAGCAGCTTCAGGAGGGAAGAGACCCAGTACTTC

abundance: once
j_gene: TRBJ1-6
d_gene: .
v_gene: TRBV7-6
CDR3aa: CASSSVGPYNSPLHF
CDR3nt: TGTGCCAGCAGCTCCGTGGGCCCCTATAATTCACCCCTCCACTTT

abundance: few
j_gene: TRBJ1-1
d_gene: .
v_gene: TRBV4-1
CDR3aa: CASSQERRTEAFF
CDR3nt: TGCGCCAGCAGCCAAGAGAGGCGGACTGAAGCTTTCTTT

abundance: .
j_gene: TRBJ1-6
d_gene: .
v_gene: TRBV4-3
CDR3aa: CASRLQGFAYNSPLHF
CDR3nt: TGCGCCAGCAGATTGCAGGGGTTCGCCTATAATTCACCCCTCCACTTT

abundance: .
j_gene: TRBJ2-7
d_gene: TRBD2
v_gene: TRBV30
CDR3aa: CAWSPSTSGYEQYF
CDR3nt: TGTGCCTGGAGTCCCTCGACTAGCGGCTACGAGCAGTACTTC

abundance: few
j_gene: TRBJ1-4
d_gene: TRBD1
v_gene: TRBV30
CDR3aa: CAWTQDRGLKLFF
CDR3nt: TGTGCCTGGACTCAGGACAGGGGCCTTAAACTGTTTTTT

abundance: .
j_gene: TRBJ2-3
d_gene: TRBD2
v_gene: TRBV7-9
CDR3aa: CASSYRQTSRSTDTQYF
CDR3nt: TGTGCCAGCAGCTACAGACAGACTAGCCGGAGCACAGATACGCAGTATTTT

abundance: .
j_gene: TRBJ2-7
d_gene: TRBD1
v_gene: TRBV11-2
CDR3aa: CASSRDRTYEQYF
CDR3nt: TGTGCCAGCAGCCGGGACAGGACCTACGAGCAGTACTTC

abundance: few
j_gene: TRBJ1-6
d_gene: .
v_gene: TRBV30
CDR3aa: CAWSEGGNSPLHF
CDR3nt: TGTGCCTGGAGTGAAGGGGGAAATTCACCCCTCCACTTT

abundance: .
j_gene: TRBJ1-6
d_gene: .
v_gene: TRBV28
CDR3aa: CASRGNGVIPLHF
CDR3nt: TGTGCCAGCAGGGGTAACGGGGTCATCCCCCTCCACTTT

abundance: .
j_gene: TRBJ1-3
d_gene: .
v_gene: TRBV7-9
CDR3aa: CASSLVGFGNTIYF
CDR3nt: TGTGCCAGCAGCTTAGTCGGGTTTGGAAACACCATATATTTT

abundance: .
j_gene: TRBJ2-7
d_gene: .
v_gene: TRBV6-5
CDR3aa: CAGSREDYEQYF
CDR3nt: TGTGCCGGATCCAGGGAAGACTACGAGCAGTACTTC

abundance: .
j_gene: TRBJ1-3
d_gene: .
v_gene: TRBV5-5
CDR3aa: CASSLPGTGNTIYF
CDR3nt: TGTGCCAGCAGCTTGCCAGGGACTGGAAACACCATATATTTT

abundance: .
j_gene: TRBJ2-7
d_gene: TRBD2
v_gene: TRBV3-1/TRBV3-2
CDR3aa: CASSHKEAGGGYEQYF
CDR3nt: TGTGCCAGCAGCCACAAAGAAGCGGGAGGGGGCTACGAGCAGTACTTC

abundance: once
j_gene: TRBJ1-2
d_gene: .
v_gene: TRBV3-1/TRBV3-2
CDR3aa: CASSQASGYTF
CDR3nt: TGTGCCAGCAGCCAAGCTTCGGGCTACACCTTC

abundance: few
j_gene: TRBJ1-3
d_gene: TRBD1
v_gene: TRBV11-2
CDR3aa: CASSLGWGTGGFGNTIYF
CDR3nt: TGTGCCAGCAGCTTAGGATGGGGGACAGGGGGCTTTGGAAACACCATATATTTT

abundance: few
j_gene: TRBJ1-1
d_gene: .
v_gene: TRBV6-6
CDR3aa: CASSPGQNTEAFF
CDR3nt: TGTGCCAGCAGCCCGGGACAGAACACTGAAGCTTTCTTT

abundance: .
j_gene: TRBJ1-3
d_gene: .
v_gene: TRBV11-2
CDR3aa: CASSAPGYNSGNTIYF
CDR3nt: TGTGCCAGCAGCGCTCCGGGGTATAACTCTGGAAACACCATATATTTT

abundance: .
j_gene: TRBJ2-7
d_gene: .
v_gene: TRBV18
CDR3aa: CASSRSRREGETYEQYF
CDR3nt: TGTGCCAGCTCACGTTCTCGCCGGGAAGGTGAGACCTACGAGCAGTACTTC